This T cell receptor (beta chain) was recovered during a study of blood T cell repertoires in COVID-19. About the research overall: T cells, B-cell-depleted T cells, or PBMCs supplied cDNA or gDNA.

This CDR3 region has 12 residues. CDR1 and CDR2 (germline): ENHRY, SYGVKD. Trimming left V 8 bases short and J 2 bases short, with 9 bases between. The method was immunoSEQ multiplex PCR; TCRdb's version includes in-frame clones alone and lacks a portion of them. The sample lists roughly 140,000 clones, 75% to 85% seen once, with about 8% in the top ten. The sequence derives from a human donor with acute or convalescent COVID-19. The donor label of this sample is uncertain. V usage is TRBV10-3 and J usage is TRBJ1-1; D remains unclear. The specimen was peripheral blood. The CDR3 is CAIGRSNTEAFF. The CDR3, as DNA: TGTGCCATCGGTCGGAGCAACACTGAAGCTTTCTTT.